Listed here is a single TCR beta chain. This CDR3 region has 11 residues. Trimming shortened V by 8 bases and J by 10 bases, and 12 bases separated the two germline ends. The V gene's germline CDR1 is MNHNS and CDR2 SASEGT. The data belong to a study of graft-versus-host responses after intestinal transplantation. At the level of the study: Following induction with anti-thymocyte globulin, all recipients were given tacrolimus and steroids for two to three years.

Data came from immunoSEQ multiplex PCR; TCRdb stores just in-frame clones and leaves some out. The data contain nearly 45,000 clones, roughly 90% of them singletons. V is TRBV6-1 and J is TRBJ2-1; weak D call: TRBD2 (5 bases). This sequence originates from a human patient who received an intestinal transplant, so some T cells may come from the graft donor. The specimen was PBMCs, collected 524 days after transplant. CDR3 protein: CASGRTEEQFF. The CDR3 nucleotides read TGTGCCAGCGGGAGAACCGAGGAGCAGTTCTTC.